This TCR beta chain was documented in a study of cytomegalovirus exposure and HLA in healthy donors. On the study more broadly: Findings of an earlier analysis included some 120 million unique TCR beta sequences from 170 million or so T cells.

PCR involved 60 Vbeta and 13 Jbeta primers. The assay was immunoSEQ multiplex PCR, and TCRdb's table has in-frame clones only and misses some. The sample contains under 200,000 clones, around 80% of which appear only once. The CDR3 length is 18 residues. The trim removed 4 bases at V and 3 bases at J, leaving 13 bases unmatched. CDR1 is MDHEN and CDR2 is SYDVKM in the germline V gene. The chain has TRBV28 and TRBJ2-7; TRBD2 aligns across 12 bases. Sequencing input: PBMCs. The clonotype was recovered from a woman in her 40s in good health and CMV-seropositive. In DNA form, the CDR3 reads TGTGCCAGCAGTTCGACCGGGACTAGCGGGCGCGTCGGCTACGAGCAGTACTTC. Its protein product is CASSSTGTSGRVGYEQYF.